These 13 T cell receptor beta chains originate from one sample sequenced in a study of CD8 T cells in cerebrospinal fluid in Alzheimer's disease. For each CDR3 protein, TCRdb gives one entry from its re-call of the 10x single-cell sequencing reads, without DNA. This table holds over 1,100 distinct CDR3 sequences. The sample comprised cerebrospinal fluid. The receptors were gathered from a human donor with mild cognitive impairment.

The CDR3 here is CASSLDFSGVGEAFF. V gene TRBV5-5 combines with J gene TRBJ1-1; with no DNA, the TCRdb D assignment of TRBD1 cannot be verified. This CDR3 has 15 residues. Germline-derived CDR1 and CDR2 are SGHKS and YYEKEE (reference sequence).

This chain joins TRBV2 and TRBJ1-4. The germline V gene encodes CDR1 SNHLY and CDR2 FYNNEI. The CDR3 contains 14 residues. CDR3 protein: CASKSARWNEKLFF.

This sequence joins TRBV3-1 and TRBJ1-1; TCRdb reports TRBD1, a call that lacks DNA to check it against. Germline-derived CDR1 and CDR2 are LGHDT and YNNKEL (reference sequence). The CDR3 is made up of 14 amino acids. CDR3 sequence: CASSEGESAPEAFF.

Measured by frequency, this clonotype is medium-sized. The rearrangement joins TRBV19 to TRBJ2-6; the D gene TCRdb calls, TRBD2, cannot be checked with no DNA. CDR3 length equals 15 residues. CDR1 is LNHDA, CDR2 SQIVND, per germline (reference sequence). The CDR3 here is CASSRGDSGANVLTF.

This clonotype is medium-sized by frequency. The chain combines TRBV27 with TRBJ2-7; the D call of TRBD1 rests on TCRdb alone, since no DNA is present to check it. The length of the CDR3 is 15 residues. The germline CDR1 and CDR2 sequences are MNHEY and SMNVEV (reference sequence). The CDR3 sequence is CASSPPGQVPYEQYF.

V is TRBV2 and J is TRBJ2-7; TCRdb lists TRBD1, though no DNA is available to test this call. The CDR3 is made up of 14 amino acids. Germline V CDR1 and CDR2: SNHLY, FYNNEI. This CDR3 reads CASSDGHRFGEQYF.

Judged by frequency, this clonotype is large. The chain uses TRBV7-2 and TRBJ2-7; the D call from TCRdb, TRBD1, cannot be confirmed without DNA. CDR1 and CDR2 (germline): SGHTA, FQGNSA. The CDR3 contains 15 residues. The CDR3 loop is CASSPRPGQWYEQYF. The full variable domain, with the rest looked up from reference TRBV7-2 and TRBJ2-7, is GAGVSQSPSNKVTEKGKDVELRCDPISGHTALYWYRQSLGQGLEFLIYFQGNSAPDKSGLPSDRFSAERTGGSVSTLTIQRTQQEDSAVYLCASSPRPGQWYEQYFGPGTRLTVT.

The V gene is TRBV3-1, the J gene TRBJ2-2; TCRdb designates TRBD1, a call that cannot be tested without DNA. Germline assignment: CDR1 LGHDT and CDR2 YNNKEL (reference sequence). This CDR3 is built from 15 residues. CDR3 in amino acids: CASSLRTGGIGELFF.

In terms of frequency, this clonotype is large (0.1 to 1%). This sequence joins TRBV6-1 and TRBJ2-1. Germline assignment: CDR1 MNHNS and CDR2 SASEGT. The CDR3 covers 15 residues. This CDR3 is CASSSAFNSYNEQFF.

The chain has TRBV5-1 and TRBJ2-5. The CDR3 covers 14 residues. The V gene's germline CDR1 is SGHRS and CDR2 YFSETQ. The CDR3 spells CASSLGEYQETQYF.

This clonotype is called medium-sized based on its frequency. Here the CDR3 reads CASSLASGRGGSEQYF. The V and J genes are TRBV12-3 or TRBV12-4 and TRBJ2-7; the D gene TCRdb calls, TRBD1, cannot be checked with no DNA. CDR3 size: 16 residues.

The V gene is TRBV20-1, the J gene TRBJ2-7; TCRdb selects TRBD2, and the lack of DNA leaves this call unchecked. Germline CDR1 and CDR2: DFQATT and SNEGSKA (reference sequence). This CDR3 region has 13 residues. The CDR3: CSAGAGGPREQYF.

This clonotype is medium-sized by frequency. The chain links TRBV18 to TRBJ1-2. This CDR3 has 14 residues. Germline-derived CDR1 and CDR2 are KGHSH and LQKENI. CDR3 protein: CASSPQGSNYGYTF. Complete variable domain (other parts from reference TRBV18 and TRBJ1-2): NAGVMQNPRHLVRRRGQEARLRCSPMKGHSHVYWYRQLPEEGLKFMVYLQKENIIDESGMPKERFSAEFPKEGPSILRIQQVVRGDSAAYFCASSPQGSNYGYTFGSGTRLTVV.